A single sample is the source of the 30 T cell receptor beta chains below, sequenced in a study of CD8+ T cells in alopecia areata. Sample treatment: oral pan-JAK inhibitor, 5-10 mg twice daily. RNA extraction and reverse transcription yielded cDNA as sequencing template. Method: immunoSEQ multiplex PCR; TCRdb's copy keeps in-frame clones and lacks some. The table shows some 80,000 clones, with roughly 70% occurring only once. The sample in question was CD8+ T cells sorted from blood, obtained at week 24, from a patient treated with tofacitinib. All receptors derive from a human donor with alopecia areata.

Here the CDR3 reads CASSDGDTQYF. CDR3 DNA sequence: TGTGCCAGCAGTGATGGAGATACGCAGTATTTT. V gene TRBV6-4 combines with J gene TRBJ2-3; D not certain. The CDR3 length is 11 residues. Trimming took 3 bases from V and 5 from J, leaving 3 bases between them. Germline-derived CDR1 and CDR2 are MRHNA and SNTAGT.

The rearrangement uses TRBV25-1 and TRBJ1-2, with D unresolved. This CDR3 contains 14 residues. Germline V lookup: CDR1 MGHDK, CDR2 SYGVNS. Trimming pared 4 bases from V and 8 bases from J, leaving 17 bases between. In nucleotides, the CDR3 is TGTGCCAGCAGTGGCCCCTTTCTGGCCTCGGGCTACACCTTC. Translated: CASSGPFLASGYTF.

V usage is TRBV13 and J usage is TRBJ2-5; D tentatively reads TRBD1 or TRBD2 (5 bases each). Trimming took off 4 bases at V and 0 bases at J, with 15 bases between the two ends. This CDR3 has 16 amino acids. Germline V CDR1 and CDR2: PRHDT, FYEKMQ (reference sequence). This CDR3 is CASSSLQGGHQETQYF. The CDR3 bases are TGTGCCAGCAGCTCCCTCCAGGGCGGGCACCAAGAGACCCAGTACTTC.

The chain joins TRBV6-5 to TRBJ1-6; 8 nucleotides line up with TRBD1. Germline values: CDR1 MNHEY, CDR2 SVGAGI. The CDR3 totals 15 residues. With 6 bases clipped from V and 10 bases from J, the junction kept 11 bases outside the gene matches. CDR3 residues: CASRGEQGVWSPLHF. CDR3 sequence (DNA): TGTGCCAGCAGAGGCGAACAGGGGGTTTGGTCACCCCTCCACTTT.

The chain uses TRBV5-1 and TRBJ2-7; the D gene could be TRBD1 or TRBD2 (5 bases each). Germline CDR1 and CDR2: SGHRS and YFSETQ. V was trimmed by 3 bases and J by 5 bases, leaving 18 bases between them. CDR3 length: 15 amino acids. The CDR3 protein is CASSSLSRGVDEQYF. DNA for the CDR3: TGCGCCAGCAGCTCTTTGTCGAGGGGCGTCGACGAGCAGTACTTC.

This chain connects TRBV6-5 to TRBJ2-3, with 7 bases aligning to TRBD2. V was pared by 5 bases and J by 10 bases, with 15 bases of the junction left unmatched. This CDR3 region has 15 residues. Germline V gene sequence: CDR1 MNHEY, CDR2 SVGAGI. CDR3 region: CASSPGTISSGAQYF. In nucleotides, the CDR3 is TGTGCCAGCAGTCCCGGGACTATTTCCTCGGGTGCGCAGTATTTT.

This chain links TRBV13 with TRBJ2-3; 9 bases match TRBD2. V shed 5 bases and J 6 bases; nucleotides not matched to a gene: 9. The germline V gene encodes CDR1 PRHDT and CDR2 FYEKMQ (reference sequence). The length of the CDR3 is 15 residues. CDR3 sequence (DNA): TGTGCCAGCAGCGCCGGCGGGGGGGCTCTGGATACGCAGTATTTT. It encodes CASSAGGGALDTQYF.

The chain uses TRBV7-9 and TRBJ2-1; TRBD2 agrees at 13 bases. With 3 bases clipped from V and 4 bases from J, the junction kept 9 bases outside the gene matches. The CDR3 loop spans 18 amino acids. CDR1 and CDR2 (germline): SEHNR, FQNEAQ (reference sequence). The CDR3 sequence is CASSFRLSLAGGYNEQFF. CDR3 in DNA: TGTGCCAGCAGCTTTAGGCTATCACTAGCGGGAGGGTACAATGAGCAGTTCTTC. Combining the CDR3 with reference TRBV7-9 and TRBJ2-1 gives the whole variable domain DTGVSQNPRHKITKRGQNVTFRCDPISEHNRLYWYRQTLGQGPEFLTYFQNEAQLEKSRLLSDRFSAERPKGSFSTLEIQRTEQGDSAMYLCASSFRLSLAGGYNEQFFGPGTRLTVL.

V gene TRBV27 combines with J gene TRBJ2-1; D is unresolved. Per the germline V gene, CDR1 is MNHEY and CDR2 is SMNVEV (reference sequence). The CDR3 is made up of 14 amino acids. V was trimmed by 0 bases and J by 8 bases, leaving 11 bases between them. CDR3 sequence reads: CASSLSGAPDEQFF. CDR3 nucleotide sequence: TGTGCCAGCAGTTTATCGGGCGCCCCGGATGAGCAGTTCTTC.

The DNA for the CDR3 is TGCGCCAGCAGCTTGGGACCAGATTACTCACCCCTCCACTTT. Amino acid sequence: CASSLGPDYSPLHF. The chain recombines TRBV5-1 with TRBJ1-6; D is unresolved. In germline, CDR1 is SGHRS, CDR2 YFSETQ. The CDR3 has 14 amino acids. V was cut by 0 bases and J by 10 bases, with 11 bases left in between. Full variable domain (missing parts from reference TRBV5-1 and TRBJ1-6): KAGVTQTPRYLIKTRGQQVTLSCSPISGHRSVSWYQQTPGQGLQFLFEYFSETQRNKGNFPGRFSGRQFSNSRSEMNVSTLELGDSALYLCASSLGPDYSPLHFGNGTRLTVT.

The genes are TRBV18 and TRBJ2-7, with D possibly matching TRBD1 (6 bases). This CDR3 spans 14 amino acids. From germline, CDR1 is KGHSH and CDR2 LQKENI. V lost 2 bases, J lost 2 bases, and 10 bases lay in between. DNA of the CDR3: TGTGCCAGCTCACCAAGGGACACCCCCTACGAGCAGTACTTC. It codes for CASSPRDTPYEQYF.

The rearrangement links TRBV19 to TRBJ1-1; D is ambiguous. The ends were cut back, 2 bases at V and 1 base at J, with 5 bases in the middle. The germline gives CDR1 LNHDA, CDR2 SQIVND (reference sequence). This CDR3 contains 13 residues. The DNA of the CDR3 is TGTGCCAGTAGTATATACGGGAACACTGAAGCTTTCTTT. This sequence encodes CASSIYGNTEAFF.

The V gene is TRBV25-1, the J gene TRBJ1-2; 8 bases are a match to TRBD1. The junction had 2 bases not matched to a gene; V was cut back by 4 bases and J by 4 bases. In germline, CDR1 is MGHDK, CDR2 SYGVNS. The CDR3 runs to 13 residues. The CDR3 spells CASSVTGVYGYTF. In nucleotides, the CDR3 is TGTGCCAGCAGTGTGACAGGGGTCTATGGCTACACCTTC.

V gene TRBV4-1 combines with J gene TRBJ1-6; D is possibly TRBD1 (6 bases). Germline V gene lookup returns CDR1 MGHRA and CDR2 YSYEKL. With 4 bases removed from V and 5 bases from J, the gap between germline ends came to 9 bases. The CDR3 sequence is 14 residues long. CDR3 in amino acids: CASSLDSNNSPLHF. In DNA form, the CDR3 reads TGCGCCAGCAGCCTGGACAGCAATAATTCACCCCTCCACTTT.

The J gene is TRBJ2-1, the V gene TRBV7-9; TRBD1 matches 9 bases. Trimming took 3 bases from V and 8 from J; bases not matched to a gene: 2. Germline V gene data show CDR1 as SEHNR and CDR2 as FQNEAQ (reference sequence). CDR3 length: 13 amino acids. The CDR3 sequence is CASSFTGGHEQFF. The DNA of the CDR3 is TGTGCCAGCAGCTTCACAGGGGGCCATGAGCAGTTCTTC. The full variable domain, rest sourced from reference TRBV7-9 and TRBJ2-1, is DTGVSQNPRHKITKRGQNVTFRCDPISEHNRLYWYRQTLGQGPEFLTYFQNEAQLEKSRLLSDRFSAERPKGSFSTLEIQRTEQGDSAMYLCASSFTGGHEQFFGPGTRLTVL.

The chain uses TRBV7-6 and TRBJ2-7, with 10 bases that match TRBD2. Germline V gene lookup returns CDR1 SGHVS and CDR2 FNYEAQ. There are 17 residues in the CDR3. Germline trimming cut 1 base from V and 5 bases from J; bases unmatched to any gene: 11. DNA for the CDR3: TGTGCCAGCAGCTTAGTACCCCCGGGACTAGCGACTCACGAGCAGTACTTC. It translates to CASSLVPPGLATHEQYF.

The V gene is TRBV13, the J gene TRBJ1-3; no definite D call. Trimming cost V 5 bases and J 4 bases, with 6 bases left between them. CDR3 size: 12 residues. From germline, CDR1 is PRHDT and CDR2 FYEKMQ (reference sequence). CDR3 DNA sequence: TGTGCCAGCAGCCCCGCCGGAAACACCATATATTTT. Its translation: CASSPAGNTIYF.

The chain employs TRBV29-1 and TRBJ2-7, with a weak D call TRBD2 (5 bases). Germline lookup yields CDR1 SQVTM and CDR2 ANQGSEA. The CDR3 has 14 amino acids. V shed 5 bases and J shed 0 bases, with 14 bases lying between them. CDR3 loop: CSVRPRAGSYEQYF. CDR3 DNA sequence: TGCAGCGTTCGGCCGAGGGCAGGCTCCTACGAGCAGTACTTC.

V is TRBV18 and J is TRBJ2-7; D is ambiguous. Germline lookup yields CDR1 KGHSH and CDR2 LQKENI. Trimming took 5 bases from V and 1 from J, leaving 3 bases between them. The CDR3 is made up of 11 amino acids. CDR3 protein: CASSASYEQYF. CDR3 nucleotide sequence: TGTGCCAGCTCAGCTTCCTACGAGCAGTACTTC.

This rearrangement joins TRBV7-2 to TRBJ2-3; D is undetermined. Trimming took off 0 bases at V and 4 bases at J, with 8 bases between the two ends. This CDR3 contains 14 residues. Germline V gene data show CDR1 as SGHTA and CDR2 as FQGNSA. CDR3 nucleotides: TGTGCCAGCAGCTTAGCCTTTACTTCAGATACGCAGTATTTT. Protein: CASSLAFTSDTQYF.

The chain uses TRBV4-1 and TRBJ2-3; TRBD2 matches at 7 bases. Germline trimming cut 8 bases from V and 0 bases from J; bases unmatched to any gene: 8. Germline V CDR1 and CDR2: MGHRA, YSYEKL. This CDR3 is 15 amino acids long. CDR3 sequence reads: CASGAGVVSTDTQYF. The CDR3 DNA sequence: TGCGCCAGCGGCGCGGGAGTTGTTAGCACAGATACGCAGTATTTT.

This clone was detected only a few times. The J gene is TRBJ1-2, the V gene TRBV7-8; D call uncertain. Per germline, CDR1 SGHVS and CDR2 FQNEAQ. The V end lost 2 bases, the J end lost 4 bases, and 8 bases lay between the germline ends. This CDR3 contains 13 residues. The CDR3 DNA reads as TGTGCCAGCAGCTTAATGGATCTCTATGGCTACACCTTC. It encodes CASSLMDLYGYTF. Full variable domain (outside the CDR3, taken from reference TRBV7-8 and TRBJ1-2): GAGVSQSPRYKVAKRGQDVALRCDPISGHVSLFWYQQALGQGPEFLTYFQNEAQLDKSGLPSDRFFAERPEGSVSTLKIQRTQQEDSAVYLCASSLMDLYGYTFGSGTRLTVV.

The chain employs TRBV6-1 and TRBJ1-1; 8 bases map to TRBD1. Trimming cost V 6 bases and J 1 base; bases outside gene matches: 4. This CDR3 contains 14 residues. Germline CDR1 reads MNHNS; CDR2 reads SASEGT. The CDR3: CASSPGTGNTEAFF. As DNA, the CDR3 is TGTGCCAGCAGCCCTGGGACAGGGAACACTGAAGCTTTCTTT.

As DNA, the CDR3 is TGTGCCAGCACCAGCACCGGGGAGCTGTTTTTT. Translated, it gives CASTSTGELFF. The V and J genes are TRBV25-1 and TRBJ2-2; unclear D gene. CDR3 length: 11 amino acids. Per the germline V gene, CDR1 is MGHDK and CDR2 is SYGVNS. Trimming removed 7 bases from V and 4 bases from J, with 4 bases in between. Together with reference TRBV25-1 and TRBJ2-2, the CDR3 gives the full variable domain: EADIYQTPRYLVIGTGKKITLECSQTMGHDKMYWYQQDPGMELHLIHYSYGVNSTEKGDLSSESTVSRIRTEHFPLTLESARPSHTSQYLCASTSTGELFFGEGSRLTVL.

The chain uses TRBV7-6 and TRBJ2-7; 8 positions match TRBD1. CDR3 length: 15 amino acids. V was pared by 2 bases and J by 5 bases, with 8 bases of the junction left unmatched. CDR1 is SGHVS, CDR2 FNYEAQ, per germline. In DNA, the CDR3 is TGTGCCAGCAGCTTACTCCAGGACAGGGTAGACGAGCAGTACTTC. Translation gives CASSLLQDRVDEQYF.

This sequence joins TRBV28 and TRBJ1-2; D might be TRBD1 (5 bases). The CDR3 sequence is 14 residues long. Trimming pared 5 bases from V and 3 bases from J, leaving 13 bases between. The germline V gene has CDR1 MDHEN and CDR2 SYDVKM. CDR3 nucleotides: TGTGCCAGCAGTCCCCGGGACGGATACTATGGCTACACCTTC. Amino acids: CASSPRDGYYGYTF.

The rearrangement joins TRBV9 to TRBJ1-1; TRBD1 aligns across 10 bases. Trimming took 5 bases from V and 2 from J; bases not matched to a gene: 3. The CDR3 length is 14 residues. CDR1 and CDR2 (germline): SGDLS, YYNGEE. The CDR3 here is CASRPTGGNTEAFF. The CDR3 DNA follows: TGTGCCAGCAGACCGACAGGGGGCAACACTGAAGCTTTCTTT.

CDR3 sequence: CASSHPGLADSYEQYF. CDR3 DNA sequence: TGTGCCAGCAGTCACCCGGGACTAGCGGACTCCTACGAGCAGTACTTC. This chain joins TRBV2 and TRBJ2-7, with 11 bases lining up with TRBD2. The V segment lost 5 bases and the J segment 0 bases; nucleotides outside the gene matches: 6. Per germline, CDR1 SNHLY and CDR2 FYNNEI. The CDR3 runs to 16 residues.

The V call is TRBV5-6, the J call TRBJ2-7, with D unresolved. Trimming took 3 bases from V and 1 from J, leaving 8 bases between them. The CDR3 has 13 amino acids. CDR1 SGHDT and CDR2 YYEEEE come from the germline V gene. In DNA form, the CDR3 reads TGTGCCAGCAGCTCAGTACGTTCCTACGAGCAGTACTTC. Translated, it gives CASSSVRSYEQYF.

This chain connects TRBV30 to TRBJ2-7, with 8 bases matching TRBD2. Germline values: CDR1 GTSNPN, CDR2 SVGIG (reference sequence). J was trimmed by 5 bases and V by 4 bases; bases with no gene match: 10. The CDR3 is 14 residues long. The CDR3 region has the DNA TGTGCCTGGAATCCCGGCGGGAGGCCCCACGAGCAGTACTTC. Protein product: CAWNPGGRPHEQYF.